This entry features one T cell receptor (beta chain) sequence. Its antigen is not identified. According to the study, TCR beta libraries were built with iRepertoire HTBI primers and CDR3-region Arm-PCR. MiXCR, applied by TCRdb to the multiplex PCR reads, yields one record per CDR3 protein. The table has about 460,000 distinct CDR3 sequences, about 22% seen once. The record originates from a study of regulatory T cells in long-lasting Graves disease. The study, taken as a whole, reports: Accuracy might have suffered from few samples.

Time point meaning: persistent/refractory GD, antithyroid drugs over 5 years with positive TRAb. The TCR library was made from RNA extracted from PBMCs. Patient provenance is recorded as an endocrinology department in Xi'an, China. Tubes containing EDTA received about 10 milliliters of drawn peripheral blood. V lost 0 bases and J 6 bases, leaving 17 bases between the germline ends. Germline loops: CDR1 SGHNT, CDR2 YENEEA. The length of the CDR3 is 16 residues. This TCR was recovered from a female donor with Graves disease. The sample in question was peripheral blood mononuclear cells (PBMCs), obtained when the disease was refractory, from a patient treated with antithyroid drugs. This chain joins TRBV11-3 and TRBJ1-1; D unresolved. In DNA, the CDR3 is TGTGCCAGCAGCTTAGAGATGTCGGGTAGTCAGGCTGAAGCTTTCTTT. Translated: CASSLEMSGSQAEAFF.